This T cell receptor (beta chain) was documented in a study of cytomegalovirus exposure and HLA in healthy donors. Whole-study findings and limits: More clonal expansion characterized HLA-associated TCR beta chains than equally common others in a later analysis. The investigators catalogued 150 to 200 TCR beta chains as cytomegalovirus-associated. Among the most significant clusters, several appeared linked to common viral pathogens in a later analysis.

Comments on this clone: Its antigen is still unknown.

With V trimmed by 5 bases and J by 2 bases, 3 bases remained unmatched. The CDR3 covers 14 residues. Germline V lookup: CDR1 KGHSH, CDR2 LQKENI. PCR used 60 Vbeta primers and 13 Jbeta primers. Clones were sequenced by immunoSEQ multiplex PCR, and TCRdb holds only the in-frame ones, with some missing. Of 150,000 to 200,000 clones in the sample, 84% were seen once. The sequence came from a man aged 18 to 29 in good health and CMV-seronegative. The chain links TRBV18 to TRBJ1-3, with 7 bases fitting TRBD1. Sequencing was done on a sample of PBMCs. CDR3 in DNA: TGTGCCAGCTCAGAGGGACAGACTGGAAACACCATATATTTT. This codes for CASSEGQTGNTIYF.